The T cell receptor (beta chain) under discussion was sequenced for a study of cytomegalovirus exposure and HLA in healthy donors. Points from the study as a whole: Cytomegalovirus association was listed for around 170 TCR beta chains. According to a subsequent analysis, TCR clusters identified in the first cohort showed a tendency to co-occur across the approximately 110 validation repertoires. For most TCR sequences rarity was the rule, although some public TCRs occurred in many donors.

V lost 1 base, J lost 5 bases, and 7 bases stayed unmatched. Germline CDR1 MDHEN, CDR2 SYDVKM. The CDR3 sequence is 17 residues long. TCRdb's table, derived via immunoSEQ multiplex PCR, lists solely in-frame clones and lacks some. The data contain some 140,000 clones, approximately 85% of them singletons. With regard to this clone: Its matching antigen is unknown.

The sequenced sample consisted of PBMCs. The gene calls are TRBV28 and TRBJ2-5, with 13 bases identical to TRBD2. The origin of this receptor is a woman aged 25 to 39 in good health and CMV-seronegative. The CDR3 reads CASSLYRGLAGRETQYF. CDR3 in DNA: TGTGCCAGCAGTTTATACCGGGGACTAGCGGGGCGCGAGACCCAGTACTTC.